Described below is a single T cell receptor (beta chain) sequence and its context. The entry originates in a study of CD8+ T cells in alopecia areata. Following extraction, RNA underwent reverse transcription to cDNA, which served as the sequencing template. Sequencing was performed with immunoSEQ multiplex PCR; in TCRdb, only in-frame clones are kept and a portion is missing. This sample has over 120,000 clones, with nearly 55% found just once. As for treatment: oral pan-JAK inhibitor, 5-10 mg twice daily. The clonotype was recovered from a human donor with alopecia areata. The sequencing here drew on CD8+ T cells sorted from blood, taken at week 4, from a patient treated with tofacitinib.

In DNA, the CDR3 is TGTGCCAGCAGCGAAGGGCTCTCCTACGAGCAGTACTTC. Translated, it gives CASSEGLSYEQYF. The chain links TRBV4-2 to TRBJ2-7; D not certain. The CDR3 covers 13 residues. Trimming removed 5 bases at V and 0 bases at J, with 8 bases between. Germline assignment: CDR1 LGHNA and CDR2 YNFKEQ.